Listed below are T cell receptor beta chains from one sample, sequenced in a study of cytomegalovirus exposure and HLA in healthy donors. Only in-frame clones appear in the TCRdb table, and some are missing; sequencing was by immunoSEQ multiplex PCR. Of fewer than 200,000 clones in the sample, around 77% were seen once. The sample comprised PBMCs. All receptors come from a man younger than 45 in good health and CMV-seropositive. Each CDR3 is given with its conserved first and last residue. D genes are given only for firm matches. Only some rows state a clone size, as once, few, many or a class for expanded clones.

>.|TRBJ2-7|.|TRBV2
CASRVDGETSYEQYF
TGTGCCAGCAGAGTTGACGGAGAAACTTCCTACGAGCAGTACTTC
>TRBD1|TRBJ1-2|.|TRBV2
CASKDRAGHYGYTF
TGTGCCAGCAAAGACAGGGCTGGGCACTATGGCTACACCTTC
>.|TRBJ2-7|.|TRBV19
CASSIDPGSYYEQYF
TGTGCCAGTAGTATAGATCCTGGCAGTTACTACGAGCAGTACTTC
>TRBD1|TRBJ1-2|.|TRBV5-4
CASTKGRQGVDYGYTF
TGTGCCAGCACCAAAGGTCGACAGGGGGTCGACTATGGCTACACCTTC
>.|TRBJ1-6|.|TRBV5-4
CASSLGGNSPLHF
TGTGCCAGCAGCTTGGGCGGGAATTCACCCCTCCACTTT
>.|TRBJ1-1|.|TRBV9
CASSGTGSTEAFF
TGTGCCAGCAGCGGTACAGGGAGCACTGAAGCTTTCTTT
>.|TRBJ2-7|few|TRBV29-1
CSVDSARESEQYF
TGCAGCGTTGATTCGGCCAGGGAAAGCGAGCAGTACTTC
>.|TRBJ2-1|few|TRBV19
CASRPGGGGNEQFF
TGTGCCAGTAGACCGGGAGGGGGCGGAAATGAGCAGTTCTTC
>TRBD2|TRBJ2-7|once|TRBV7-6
CASSLGAGGAYEQYF
TGTGCCAGCAGCTTAGGGGCGGGGGGAGCCTACGAGCAGTACTTC
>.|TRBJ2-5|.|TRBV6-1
CASSEVGGGGETQYF
TGTGCCAGCAGTGAAGTGGGAGGGGGAGGGGAGACCCAGTACTTC
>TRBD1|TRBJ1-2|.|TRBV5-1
CASSKGQDNYGYTF
TGCGCCAGCAGCAAAGGACAGGACAACTATGGCTACACCTTC
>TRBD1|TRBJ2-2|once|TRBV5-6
CASSSDRGLAGELFF
TGTGCCAGCAGTTCGGACAGGGGGCTGGCCGGGGAGCTGTTTTTT
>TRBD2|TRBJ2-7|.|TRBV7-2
CASSFSLSSGGSYEQYF
TGTGCCAGCAGCTTCTCTCTCTCTAGCGGGGGTTCCTACGAGCAGTACTTC
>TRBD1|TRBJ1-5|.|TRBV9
CASSQSGQGPPQHF
TGTGCCAGCAGCCAATCGGGACAGGGGCCGCCCCAGCATTTT
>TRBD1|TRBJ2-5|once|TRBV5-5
CASSSGQGTETQYF
TGTGCCAGCAGCTCCGGACAGGGTACAGAGACCCAGTACTTC
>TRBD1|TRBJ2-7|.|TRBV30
CAWSLTGPYEQYF
TGTGCCTGGAGTCTGACAGGGCCCTACGAGCAGTACTTC
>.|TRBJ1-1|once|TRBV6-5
CASSSDGRESGFF
TGTGCCAGCAGTTCGGACGGACGGGAATCTGGTTTCTTT
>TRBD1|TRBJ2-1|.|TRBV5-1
CASSLMGQGLDEQFF
TGCGCCAGCAGCTTGATGGGACAGGGGTTGGATGAGCAGTTCTTC
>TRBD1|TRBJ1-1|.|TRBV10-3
CAISERGQDTEAFF
TGTGCCATCAGTGAGAGGGGGCAGGACACTGAAGCTTTCTTT
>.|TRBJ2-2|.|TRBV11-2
CASSPERGELFF
TGTGCCAGCAGCCCGGAGCGCGGGGAGCTGTTTTTT
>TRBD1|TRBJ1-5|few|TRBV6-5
CASRAIQGLAGPQHF
TGTGCCAGCAGGGCGATACAGGGGCTCGCGGGGCCCCAGCATTTT
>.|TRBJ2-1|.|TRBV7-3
CASSPRDTRGGEQFF
TGTGCCAGCAGCCCCCGGGACACCCGGGGCGGTGAGCAGTTCTTC
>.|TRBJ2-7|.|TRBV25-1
CASSESRPEGEQYF
TGTGCCAGCAGTGAATCTAGACCCGAGGGCGAGCAGTACTTC
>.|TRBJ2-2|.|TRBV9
CASTLGGADTGELFF
TGTGCCAGCACCCTAGGGGGGGCGGACACCGGGGAGCTGTTTTTT
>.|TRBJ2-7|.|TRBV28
CATTGALSYEQYF
TGTGCCACTACTGGGGCCCTCTCCTACGAGCAGTACTTC
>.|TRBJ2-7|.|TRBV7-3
CASTSFGGEQYF
TGTGCCAGCACCTCCTTCGGCGGCGAGCAGTACTTC
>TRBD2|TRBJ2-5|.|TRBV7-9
CASSSPSGGGQETQYF
TGTGCCAGCAGCTCACCTAGCGGGGGGGGGCAAGAGACCCAGTACTTC
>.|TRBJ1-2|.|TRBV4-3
CASSPLGGVSGYTF
TGCGCCAGCAGCCCCCTCGGGGGGGTTAGCGGCTACACCTTC
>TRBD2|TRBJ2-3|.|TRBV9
CASSVEWRGGIDTQYF
TGTGCCAGCAGCGTTGAATGGCGGGGGGGCATAGATACGCAGTATTTT
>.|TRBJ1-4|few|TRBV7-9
CASSHFLFDNAIGKLFF
TGTGCCAGCAGCCACTTTCTATTCGACAACGCGATCGGAAAACTGTTTTTT
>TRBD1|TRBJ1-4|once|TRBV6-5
CASRQQGRNEKLFF
TGTGCCAGCAGACAACAGGGGCGGAATGAAAAACTGTTTTTT
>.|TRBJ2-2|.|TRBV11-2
CASSGTTNTGELFF
TGTGCCAGCAGCGGGACAACGAACACCGGGGAGCTGTTTTTT
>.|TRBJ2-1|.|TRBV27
CASSLSSNEQFF
TGTGCCAGCAGTTTATCGAGCAATGAGCAGTTCTTC
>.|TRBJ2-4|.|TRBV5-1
CASSLASAGNIQYF
TGCGCCAGCAGCTTGGCCTCGGCAGGAAACATTCAGTACTTC
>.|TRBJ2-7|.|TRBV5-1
CASRGGGREEQYF
TGCGCCAGCAGAGGAGGGGGCCGAGAGGAGCAGTACTTC
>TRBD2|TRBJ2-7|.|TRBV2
CASSVLAGEFSYEQYF
TGTGCCAGCAGTGTACTAGCGGGGGAGTTCTCCTACGAGCAGTACTTC
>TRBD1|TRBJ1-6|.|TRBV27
CASTPKTGWNSPLHF
TGTGCCAGCACACCAAAGACAGGGTGGAATTCACCCCTCCACTTT
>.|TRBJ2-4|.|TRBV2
CASQSGGPPKNIQYF
TGTGCCAGCCAGTCCGGGGGGCCACCCAAAAACATTCAGTACTTC
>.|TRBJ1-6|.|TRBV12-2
CASRLAGGPPLHF
TGTGCAAGTCGCTTAGCGGGGGGGCCACCCCTCCACTTT
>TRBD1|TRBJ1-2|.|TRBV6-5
CASRPPGQGYGYTF
TGTGCCAGCAGACCCCCGGGACAGGGCTATGGCTACACCTTC
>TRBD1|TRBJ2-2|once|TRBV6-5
CATFPGTGDTGELFF
TGTGCCACCTTTCCCGGGACAGGGGACACCGGGGAGCTGTTTTTT
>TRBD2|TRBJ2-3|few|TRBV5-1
CASSLIPSGGARADTQYF
TGCGCCAGCAGCTTGATCCCTAGCGGGGGGGCTCGGGCAGATACGCAGTATTTT
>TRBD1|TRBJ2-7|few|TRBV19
CASNPGQGYEQYF
TGTGCCAGTAACCCGGGACAGGGATACGAGCAGTACTTC
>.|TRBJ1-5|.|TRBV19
CASSIGESGQPQHF
TGTGCCAGTAGTATTGGGGAAAGCGGGCAGCCCCAGCATTTT
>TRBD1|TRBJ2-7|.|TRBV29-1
CSVEDPGTGDYEQYF
TGCAGCGTTGAAGATCCCGGGACAGGGGACTACGAGCAGTACTTC
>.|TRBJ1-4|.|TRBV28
CASSSEVPTNEKLFF
TGTGCCAGCAGCTCAGAGGTGCCAACTAATGAAAAACTGTTTTTT
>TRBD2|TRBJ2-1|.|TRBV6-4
CASSDRGTSPYNEQFF
TGTGCCAGCAGTGACCGAGGGACTAGCCCCTACAATGAGCAGTTCTTC
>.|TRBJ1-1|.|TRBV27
CASTARGANTEAFF
TGTGCCAGCACCGCCCGGGGGGCAAACACTGAAGCTTTCTTT
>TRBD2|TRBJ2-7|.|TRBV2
CASSGEGRGRYEQYF
TGTGCCAGCAGTGGGGAGGGTAGGGGTCGCTACGAGCAGTACTTC
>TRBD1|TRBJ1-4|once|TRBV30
CAWETGGREKLFF
TGTGCCTGGGAGACAGGGGGCCGGGAAAAACTGTTTTTT
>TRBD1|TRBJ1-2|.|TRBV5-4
CASSPPTGGDNYGYTF
TGTGCCAGCAGCCCACCCACAGGGGGCGATAACTATGGCTACACCTTC
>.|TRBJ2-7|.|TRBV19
CASSMVLGRPYEQYF
TGTGCCAGTAGTATGGTTCTGGGCCGACCCTACGAGCAGTACTTC
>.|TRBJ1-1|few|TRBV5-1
CASSPGHGSEAFF
TGCGCCAGCAGTCCGGGACATGGGTCTGAAGCTTTCTTT
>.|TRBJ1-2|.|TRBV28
CASTLPYGYTF
TGTGCCAGCACCCTACCCTATGGCTACACCTTC
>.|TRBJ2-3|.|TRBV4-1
CASSQHYSEYTQYF
TGCGCCAGCAGCCAACATTATAGCGAATATACGCAGTATTTT
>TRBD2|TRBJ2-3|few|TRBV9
CASSVYSGGVSTDTQYF
TGTGCCAGCAGCGTATACAGCGGGGGAGTTAGCACAGATACGCAGTATTTT
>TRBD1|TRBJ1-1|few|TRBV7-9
CASSFTAGGTEAFF
TGTGCCAGCAGCTTTACGGCAGGGGGCACTGAAGCTTTCTTT
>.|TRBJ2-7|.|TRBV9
CASSVDETYEQYF
TGTGCCAGCAGCGTAGACGAGACCTACGAGCAGTACTTC
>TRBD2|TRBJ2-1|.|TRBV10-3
CAISVTGGGDNEQFF
TGTGCCATCAGTGTTACGGGGGGTGGTGATAATGAGCAGTTCTTC
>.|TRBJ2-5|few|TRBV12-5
CASGREMQETQYF
TGTGCTAGTGGGAGGGAGATGCAAGAGACCCAGTACTTC